This T cell receptor (beta chain) was sequenced during a study of PD-1 blockade in mismatch repair-deficient tumors. The wider study: Patients had about a dozen mismatch repair-deficient cancer types, all previously treated and progressing.

Method: immunoSEQ multiplex PCR; TCRdb's copy keeps in-frame clones and lacks some. The table includes around 40,000 clones, approximately 88% detected once. The CDR3 spans 13 residues. The V gene lost 4 bases and the J gene lost 10 bases, with 15 bases spanning the gap. Germline CDR1 is SGHNT and CDR2 is YYREEE (reference sequence). Concerning this clone itself: The target antigen is unknown.

Whole-study findings and limits: Rapid post-treatment expansion, then contraction, generally preceding radiologic response, marked tumor-resident clones.

The TCR-sequenced patients were a few responders to pembrolizumab. V and J are TRBV5-4 and TRBJ2-1, with D hard to call. The source material was PBMCs, sampled roughly 40 weeks after starting pembrolizumab. This clonotype originated in an adult with mismatch repair-deficient cancer. CDR3 amino acids: CASSTDSKREQFF. The CDR3 DNA is TGTGCCAGCAGCACCGACTCGAAACGGGAGCAGTTCTTC.